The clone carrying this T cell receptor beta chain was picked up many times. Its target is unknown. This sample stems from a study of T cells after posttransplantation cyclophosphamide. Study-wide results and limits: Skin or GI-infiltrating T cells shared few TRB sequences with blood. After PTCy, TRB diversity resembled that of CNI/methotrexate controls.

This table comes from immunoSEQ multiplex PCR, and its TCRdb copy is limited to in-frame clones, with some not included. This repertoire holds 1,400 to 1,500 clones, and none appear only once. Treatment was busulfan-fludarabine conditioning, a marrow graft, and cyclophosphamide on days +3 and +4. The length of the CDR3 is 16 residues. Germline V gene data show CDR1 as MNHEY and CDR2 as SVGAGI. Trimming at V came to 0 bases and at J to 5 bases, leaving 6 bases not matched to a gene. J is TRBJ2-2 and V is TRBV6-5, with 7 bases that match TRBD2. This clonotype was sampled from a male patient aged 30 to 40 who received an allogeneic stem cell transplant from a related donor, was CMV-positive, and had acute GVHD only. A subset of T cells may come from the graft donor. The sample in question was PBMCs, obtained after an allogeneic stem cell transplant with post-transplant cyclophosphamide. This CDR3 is CASSYSSQGGTGELFF. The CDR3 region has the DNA TGTGCCAGCAGTTACTCAAGTCAGGGAGGGACCGGGGAGCTGTTTTTT.